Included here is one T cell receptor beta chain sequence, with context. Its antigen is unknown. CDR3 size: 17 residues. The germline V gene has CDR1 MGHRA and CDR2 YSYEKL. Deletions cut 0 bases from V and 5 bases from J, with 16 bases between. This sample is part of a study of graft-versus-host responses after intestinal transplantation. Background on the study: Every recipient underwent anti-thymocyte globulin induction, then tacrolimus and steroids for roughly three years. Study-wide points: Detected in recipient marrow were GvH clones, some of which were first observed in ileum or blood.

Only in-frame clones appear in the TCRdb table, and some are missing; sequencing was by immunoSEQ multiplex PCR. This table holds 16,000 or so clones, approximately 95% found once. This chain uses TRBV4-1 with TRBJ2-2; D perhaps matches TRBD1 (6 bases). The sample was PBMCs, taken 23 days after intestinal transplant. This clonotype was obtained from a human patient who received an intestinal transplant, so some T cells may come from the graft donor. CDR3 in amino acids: CASSQERVRGGTGELFF. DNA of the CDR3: TGCGCCAGCAGCCAAGAGAGAGTACGAGGGGGAACCGGGGAGCTGTTTTTT.